This entry features one T cell receptor beta chain sequence. Many counts were recorded for this clonotype. Which antigen it targets is not known. One base away there is no much larger clone; base qualities are not given. This entry is derived from a study of neurological immune-mediated disorders (dated by TCRdb to between 2017 and 2020). Concerning the study at large: The study compared peripheral blood TCR-beta repertoires of HTLV-I-associated myelopathy (HAM/TSP) patients, multiple sclerosis patients and healthy controls using UMI-based sequencing. The cohort comprised some 71 subjects: around 15 HAM/TSP patients, some 35 multiple sclerosis patients and 20 healthy controls. Alongside PBMC samples, the set of approximately 100 TCR-beta libraries contained longitudinal samples, technical triplicates, and paired CD4+ and CD8+ T-cell subsets that had been sorted. Technical triplicate libraries were sequenced so that the variability in frequency of each individual clone could be precisely calculated.

To synthesize cDNA, template-switch 5'RACE was performed with a primer carrying a 10-nucleotide random unique molecular identifier so that each TCR transcript was tagged. Every sequencing run yielded over 170 million TCR-beta sequences covering 15-18 subjects. The RNeasy kit was used for extraction of total RNA. The KAPA Real-time Library Amplification kit was used to amplify TCR-beta VDJ regions with primers for the TCR constant region and the 5'RACE anchor. Sample indexes and Illumina adaptors were added in a first PCR, after which library yield was increased in a second PCR. After Ampure bead purification, the roughly 650 bp TCR product was size-selected on a 2% E-gel SizeSelection system. Library quality was checked on a Bioanalyzer, concentration was measured with Qubit, and libraries were quantified with the Kapa Library Quantification kit before pooling. Paired-end 2 x 150 bp sequencing of the libraries was performed on an Illumina HiSeq 2500. To increase sequence diversity, roughly 24-31% phiX was spiked into each library pool. On the study's bioinformatics: The UMI-based MiGEC pipeline processed quality-filtered reads and removed over 75% of raw TCR sequences during error correction. IMGT germline references were used for aligning VDJ genes, and each clonotype was defined as a unique CDR3 amino acid sequence together with its V-J genes. VDJtools evaluated clonal expansion, Shannon diversity and CDR3 relatedness (CalcPairwiseDistances, ClusterSamples); CLCbio workbench built phylogenetic trees. Using coefficient-of-variation modelling across technical triplicates, the study counted a clone as expanded if it had at least 8 unique UMIs. Clones were called with MiXCR by TCRdb after fastp trimmed the public reads at Q25, and only in-frame beta chains were retained. Each entry merges the rows of one CDR3 protein and shows their most common DNA and genes. These V and J calls are TCRdb output, not the study's own analysis. This sample holds 30,000 to 40,000 distinct CDR3 sequences; approximately 10% were observed only once. The ten largest make up around 4% of the sample.

Overall results and qualifications from the work: TCR clonal expansion was greatest in HAM/TSP patients and smallest in MS patients, who ranked below even healthy controls. No identical CDR3 amino acid sequences were shared among expanded clones across subjects, suggesting private TCR-beta repertoires in all groups.

Based on the germline V gene, the CDR1 and CDR2 sequences are SGHRS and YFSETQ. The germline V and J ends show losses of 4 bases and 4 bases respectively, and no gene match explains 2 bases of the junction. Counted from cysteine to phenylalanine, this CDR3 has 12 amino acids. Only CDR3 DNA remains: 36 bases, in frame from the first base. The time point tag for this specimen amounts to: technical triplicate 1. For unsorted PBMC libraries, 2 million PBMCs were used after storage in RNAlater at -80 degrees C until RNA extraction. Peripheral blood was subjected to Ficoll-Hypaque density gradient centrifugation to isolate PBMCs, which were then cryopreserved in liquid nitrogen.

This clonotype was sampled from a man in his sixties with HTLV-1-associated myelopathy (HAM/TSP). Source material: PBMCs. The rearrangement combines TRBV5-1 with TRBJ2-7; 7 central nucleotides agree with TRBD2. The CDR3 region has the sequence CASSAGGYEQYF. The bases read TGCGCCAGCAGCGCCGGGGGGTACGAGCAGTACTTC. Joined to the reference TRBV5-1 and TRBJ2-7 proteins, this CDR3 gives the full variable domain: KAGVTQTPRYLIKTRGQQVTLSCSPISGHRSVSWYQQTPGQGLQFLFEYFSETQRNKGNFPGRFSGRQFSNSRSEMNVSTLELGDSALYLCASSAGGYEQYFGPGTRLTVT.